Following are 19 T cell receptor beta chains from one sample sequenced in a study of glioma-infiltrating T cells. TCR alpha and beta CDR3 regions were amplified from RNA using iRepertoire nested multiplex PCR. MiXCR, run by TCRdb on the multiplex PCR reads, gives a single entry per CDR3 protein. The sample carries 300,000 to 400,000 distinct CDR3 sequences, roughly two fifths recorded once. Sequenced input: glioma tissue, nonneoplastic brain tissue, or PBMCs (not recorded which). These TCRs come from a human donor with low-grade glioma or glioblastoma, undergoing nonglioma brain surgery, or in good health (not recorded which).

A few counts support this clonotype. A read error may produce the germline difference seen at one junction end. This chain links TRBV4-1 with TRBJ2-7, with D maybe TRBD2 (6 bases). From germline, CDR1 is MGHRA and CDR2 YSYEKL. The CDR3 is made up of 24 amino acids. CDR3 bases: TGTGCCAGCAGCACCCCCTTTGCTCCACACCTAGGTGGTATCCTTCCTAGCGTCGGATACGAGCAGTACTTC. Translating it yields CASSTPFAPHLGGILPSVGYEQYF.

V gene TRBV29-1 combines with J gene TRBJ1-2; TRBD1 might be the D (5 bases). V lost 6 bases and J lost 8, with 10 bases in between. CDR1 is SQVTM and CDR2 is ANQGSEA in the germline V gene. The CDR3 covers 10 residues. The CDR3 region has the DNA TGCAGCGTAGAGGGGTCCGGCTACACCTTC. Translating gives CSVEGSGYTF.

V gene TRBV11-2 combines with J gene TRBJ2-5; D unclear. There are 13 residues in the CDR3. Looked up from germline, CDR1 is SGHAT and CDR2 is FQNNGV. Trimming stripped 1 base from V and 7 bases from J, with 10 bases between. CDR3 sequence (DNA): TGTGCCAGCAGCTTAGCAGTGGATGGGACCCAGTACTTC. This encodes CASSLAVDGTQYF.

This chain joins TRBV7-9 and TRBJ2-7; D gene ambiguous. This CDR3 contains 15 residues. The V gene lost 5 bases and the J gene lost 4 bases, with 18 bases spanning the gap. CDR1 is SEHNR, CDR2 FQNEAQ, per germline (reference sequence). CDR3 DNA: TGTGCCAGCAGCATTCTGAAGGGCTCGCTGTACGAGCAGTACTTC. Amino acids: CASSILKGSLYEQYF.

The chain couples TRBV20-1 to TRBJ2-1, with 11 bases aligning to TRBD2. The CDR3 totals 18 residues. V shed 6 bases, J shed 4 bases, and the junction held 17 bases outside the gene matches. Germline V lookup: CDR1 DFQATT, CDR2 SNEGSKA (reference sequence). The CDR3 DNA follows: TGCAGTGCCCCAACACCCCCGGGACTAGCGGTTTTTTACAATGAGCAGTTCTTC. The encoded protein is CSAPTPPGLAVFYNEQFF.

A note on this clonotype: A much larger clone sits a single nucleotide away, making a read error possible. CDR3 sequence reads: CSATGHNGYGQYF. CDR3 DNA: TGCAGTGCTACCGGTCACAACGGCTACGGGCAGTACTTC. The rearrangement uses TRBV20-1 and TRBJ2-7; D gene unclear. The V gene's germline CDR1 is DFQATT and CDR2 SNEGSKA (reference sequence). CDR3 size: 13 residues.

Comment on this clonotype: A read error may explain this, as a much larger clone is one base away. This chain joins TRBV27 and TRBJ2-1; D is perhaps TRBD1 or TRBD2 (5 bases each). Trimming cost V 7 bases and J 2 bases, with 21 bases left between them. CDR3 length equals 17 residues. Germline V gene lookup returns CDR1 MNHEY and CDR2 SMNVEV (reference sequence). For the CDR3, the DNA is TGTGCCAGCAAACTCTCCTTGGGACCGGCAACCTACAATGAGCAGTTCTTC. Translating it yields CASKLSLGPATYNEQFF.

In this sample, this clonotype turned up a few times. The chain links TRBV14 to TRBJ1-5; D uncertain. The CDR3 spans 13 residues. Looked up from germline, CDR1 is SGHDN and CDR2 is FVKESK. V was shortened by 1 base and J by 6 bases, with 7 bases between the two germline ends. The CDR3 DNA sequence: TGTGCCAGCAGCCAAGGTATGCGTCAGCCCCAGCATTTT. Translating it yields CASSQGMRQPQHF.

The table lists this clonotype with many counts. The chain couples TRBV27 to TRBJ1-6; D perhaps matches TRBD1 (5 bases). Trimming took off 6 bases at V and 7 bases at J, with 7 bases between the two ends. This CDR3 is 12 amino acids long. The germline V gene encodes CDR1 MNHEY and CDR2 SMNVEV (reference sequence). The CDR3 DNA reads as TGTGCCAGCAGAAACAGGAATTCACCCCTCCACTTT. Amino acids: CASRNRNSPLHF.

Notes on this clonotype: This may come from a read error, since a much larger clone is one base off. The chain carries TRBV6-1 and TRBJ2-1; TRBD1 matches 7 bases. Germline CDR1 MNHNS, CDR2 SASEGT. CDR3 length equals 15 residues. The CDR3 sequence is CASIDHRDSSNEQIF. The CDR3 bases are TGTGCCAGCATCGACCACCGGGACAGTTCCAATGAGCAGATCTTC.

CDR3 residues: CASSLCDTQYF. The CDR3 DNA reads TGTGCCAGCAGCTTGTGTGATACGCAGTATTTT. This chain connects TRBV7-6 to TRBJ2-3; D is unresolved. Trimming took off 3 bases at V and 6 bases at J, with 4 bases between the two ends. In germline, CDR1 is SGHVS, CDR2 FNYEAQ. The CDR3 runs 11 residues.

The genes are TRBV7-2 and TRBJ2-3; 9 positions agree with TRBD2. The CDR3 totals 12 residues. From germline, CDR1 is SGHTA and CDR2 FQGNSA. V gave up 1 base and J gave up 15 bases; unmatched junction bases: 5. DNA for the CDR3: TGTGCCAGCAGCTTAGTGTTAGCGGGAGTATATTTT. It codes for CASSLVLAGVYF.

This clonotype was picked up a small number of times. The chain has TRBV12-3 or TRBV12-4 and TRBJ1-1; no definite D call. Trimming removed 6 bases from V and 1 base from J, with 12 bases in between. The CDR3 spans 14 residues. CDR3 bases: TGTGCCAGCAGCGTCGACTGGGGGAACACTGAAGCTTTCTTT. The encoded protein is CASSVDWGNTEAFF.

There are many counts of this clonotype. The chain couples TRBV20-1 to TRBJ2-1; 8 bases agree with TRBD2. This CDR3 is built from 14 residues. CDR1 DFQATT and CDR2 SNEGSKA come from the germline V gene (reference sequence). V was pared by 6 bases and J by 9 bases, with 13 bases of the junction left unmatched. CDR3 nucleotide sequence: TGCAGTGCCACCCCAGGAGGACTAGCCACTGAGCAGTTCTTC. It translates to CSATPGGLATEQFF.

At least ten counts were recorded for this clonotype. This chain uses TRBV20-1 with TRBJ2-7; TRBD1 matches at 8 bases. V shed 6 bases, J shed 3 bases, and the junction held 7 bases outside the gene matches. CDR3 length: 13 residues. Per germline, CDR1 DFQATT and CDR2 SNEGSKA (reference sequence). Here the CDR3 reads CSARTGMDYEQYF. For the CDR3, the DNA is TGCAGTGCGCGGACAGGGATGGACTACGAGCAGTACTTC.

Details on this clonotype: This could be a read error, since a much larger clone is one nucleotide away. This chain connects TRBV15 to TRBJ2-1; TRBD2 matches at 12 bases. The CDR3 runs to 15 residues. Germline CDR1 reads LNHNV; CDR2 reads YYDKDF (reference sequence). The CDR3 sequence is CATSRDRLAGDELFF. The CDR3 coding sequence is TGTGCCACCAGCAGAGATCGACTAGCGGGAGATGAGCTGTTCTTC.

This chain joins TRBV3-1 and TRBJ2-3, with D perhaps matching TRBD2 (5 bases). Germline V gene sequence: CDR1 LGHDT, CDR2 YNNKEL (reference sequence). Deletions cut 7 bases from V and 5 bases from J, with 16 bases between. This CDR3 has 14 amino acids. In DNA, the CDR3 is TGTGCCAGCAACCTTAGCGTTTCGGGAGATACGCAGTATTTT. This sequence encodes CASNLSVSGDTQYF.

This clonotype came up many times. V and J are TRBV15 and TRBJ1-4; tentative D call: TRBD1 (5 bases). The germline V gene encodes CDR1 LNHNV and CDR2 YYDKDF (reference sequence). The CDR3 totals 14 residues. V dropped 0 bases and J dropped 6 bases, with 8 bases sitting between them. The CDR3 sequence is CATSRDRVDEKLFF. The DNA for the CDR3 is TGTGCCACCAGCAGAGACAGGGTGGATGAAAAACTGTTTTTT.

V gene TRBV19 combines with J gene TRBJ2-1, with D perhaps matching TRBD1 or TRBD2 (5 bases each). V was shortened by 5 bases and J by 3 bases, with 20 bases between the two germline ends. CDR1 and CDR2 from the germline V gene are LNHDA and SQIVND (reference sequence). The CDR3 length is 17 residues. The CDR3, as DNA: TGTGCCAGTAGTCCGAACTTGCCATCGGGGCTCTACAATGAGCAGTTCTTC. Translation: CASSPNLPSGLYNEQFF.